This T cell receptor beta chain was sequenced in a study of OX40 agonist ivuxolimab in advanced cancers. Study results and limitations: Expanded clones belonging to CD8+ T cells outnumbered, on average, those of CD4+.

Repertoires were generated with immunoSEQ multiplex PCR, while TCRdb's copy carries only in-frame clones and drops some. The table lists some 65,000 clones, 87% of them singletons. Germline V CDR1 and CDR2: MGHDK, SYGVNS. This CDR3 has 14 residues. Deletions cut 4 bases from V and 7 bases from J, with 11 bases between. Comments on this clone: What it binds is not known.

The V call is TRBV25-1, the J call TRBJ2-6; D remains ambiguous. This clonotype was sampled from an adult with an advanced solid tumor such as melanoma, head and neck, liver or kidney cancer. Sequenced material: CD4+ or CD8+ T cells sorted from blood, taken in a trial of the OX40 agonist ivuxolimab. The CDR3 protein is CASSATPDANVLTF. CDR3 DNA sequence: TGTGCCAGCAGTGCTACCCCCGATGCCAACGTCCTGACTTTC.